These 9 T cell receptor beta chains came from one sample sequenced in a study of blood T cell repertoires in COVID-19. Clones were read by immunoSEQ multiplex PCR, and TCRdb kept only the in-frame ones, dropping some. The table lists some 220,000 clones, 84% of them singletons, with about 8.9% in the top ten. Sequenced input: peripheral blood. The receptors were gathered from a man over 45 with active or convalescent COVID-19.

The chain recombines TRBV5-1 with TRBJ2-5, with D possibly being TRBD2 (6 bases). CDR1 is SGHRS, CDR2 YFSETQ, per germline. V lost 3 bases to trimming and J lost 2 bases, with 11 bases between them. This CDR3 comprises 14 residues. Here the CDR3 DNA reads TGCGCCAGCAGCTCGGGACTGATACAAGAGACCCAGTACTTC. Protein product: CASSSGLIQETQYF.

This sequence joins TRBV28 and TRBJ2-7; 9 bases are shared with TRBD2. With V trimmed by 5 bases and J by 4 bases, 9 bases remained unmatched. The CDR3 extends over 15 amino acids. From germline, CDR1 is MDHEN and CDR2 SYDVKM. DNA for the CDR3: TGTGCCAGCAGTACAGGACTAGCGCGCACTTACGAGCAGTACTTC. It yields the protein CASSTGLARTYEQYF.

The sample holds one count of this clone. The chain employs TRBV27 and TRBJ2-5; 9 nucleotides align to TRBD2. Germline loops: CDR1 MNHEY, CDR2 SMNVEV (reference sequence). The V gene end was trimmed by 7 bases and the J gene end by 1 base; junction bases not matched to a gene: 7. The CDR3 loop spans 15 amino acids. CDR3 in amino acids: CASKPKLAGQETQYF. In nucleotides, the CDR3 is TGTGCCAGCAAACCCAAACTAGCGGGCCAAGAGACCCAGTACTTC.

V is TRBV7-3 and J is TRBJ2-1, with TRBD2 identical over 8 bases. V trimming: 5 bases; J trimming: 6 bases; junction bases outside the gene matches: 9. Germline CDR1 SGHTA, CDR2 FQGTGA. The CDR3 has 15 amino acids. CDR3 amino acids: CASSPAWTSRNEQFF. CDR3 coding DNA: TGTGCCAGCAGCCCAGCGTGGACTAGCCGCAATGAGCAGTTCTTC.

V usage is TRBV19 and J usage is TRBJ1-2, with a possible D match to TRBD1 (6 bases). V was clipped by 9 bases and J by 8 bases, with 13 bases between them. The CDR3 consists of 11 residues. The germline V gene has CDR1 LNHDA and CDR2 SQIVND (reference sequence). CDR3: CASRGHRGYTF. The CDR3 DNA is TGTGCCAGCAGGGGACATCGAGGCTACACCTTC.

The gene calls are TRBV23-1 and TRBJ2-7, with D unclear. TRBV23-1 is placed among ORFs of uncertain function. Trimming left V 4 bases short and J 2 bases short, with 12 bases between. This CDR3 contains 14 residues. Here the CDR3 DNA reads TGCGCCAGCAGTCCAGTTTCGGGTCCCTACGAGCAGTACTTC. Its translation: CASSPVSGPYEQYF.

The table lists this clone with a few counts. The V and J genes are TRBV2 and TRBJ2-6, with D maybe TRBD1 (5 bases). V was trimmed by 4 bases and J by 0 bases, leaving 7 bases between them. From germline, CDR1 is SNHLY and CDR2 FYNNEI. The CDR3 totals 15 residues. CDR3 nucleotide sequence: TGTGCCAGCAGTGTCCAGGGCTCTGGGGCCAACGTCCTGACTTTC. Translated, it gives CASSVQGSGANVLTF.

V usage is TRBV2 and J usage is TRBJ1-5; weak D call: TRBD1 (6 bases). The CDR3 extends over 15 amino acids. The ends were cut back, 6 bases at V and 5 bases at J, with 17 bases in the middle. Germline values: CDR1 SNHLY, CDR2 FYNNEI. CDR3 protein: CASSGGQGSYQPQHF. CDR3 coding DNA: TGTGCCAGCAGCGGGGGGCAGGGGTCGTATCAGCCCCAGCATTTT.

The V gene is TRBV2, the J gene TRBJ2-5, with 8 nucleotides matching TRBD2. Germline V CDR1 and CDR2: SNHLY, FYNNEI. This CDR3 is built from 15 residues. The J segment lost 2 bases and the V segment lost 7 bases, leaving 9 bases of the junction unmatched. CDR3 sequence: CASNSGITGQETQYF. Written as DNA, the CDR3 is TGTGCCAGCAATAGCGGGATTACTGGGCAAGAGACCCAGTACTTC.